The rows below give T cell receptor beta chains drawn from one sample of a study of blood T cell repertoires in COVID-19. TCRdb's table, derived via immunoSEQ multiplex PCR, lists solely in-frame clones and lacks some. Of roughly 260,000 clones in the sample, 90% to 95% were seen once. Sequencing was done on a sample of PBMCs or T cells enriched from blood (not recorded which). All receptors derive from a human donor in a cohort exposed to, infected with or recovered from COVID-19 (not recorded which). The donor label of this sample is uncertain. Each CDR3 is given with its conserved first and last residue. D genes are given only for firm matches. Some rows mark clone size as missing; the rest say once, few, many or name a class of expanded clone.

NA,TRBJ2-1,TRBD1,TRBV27,TGTGCCAGCAGTATACAGGGGGACGGCCACAATGAGCAGTTCTTC,CASSIQGDGHNEQFF
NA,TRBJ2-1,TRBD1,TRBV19,TGTGCCAGTAGTACACCACAGGGGGCCGGGGGTGAGCAGTTCTTC,CASSTPQGAGGEQFF
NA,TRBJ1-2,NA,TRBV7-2,TGTGCCAGCAGCCCAGGGGCCTATAACTATGGCTACACCTTC,CASSPGAYNYGYTF
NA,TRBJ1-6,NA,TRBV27,TGTGCCAGCACCCTGGGGGGGAAGAGGTCACCCCTCCACTTT,CASTLGGKRSPLHF
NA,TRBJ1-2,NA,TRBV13,TGTGCCAGCAGCTCTCGGGGGTATAGCTACACCTTC,CASSSRGYSYTF
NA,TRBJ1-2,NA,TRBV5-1,TGCGCCAGCAGCGAATACGGACAGCCTGGCTATGGCTACACCTTC,CASSEYGQPGYGYTF
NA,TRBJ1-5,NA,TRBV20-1,TGCAGTGCTAGTGGAGCGGGCAGGAACAATCAGCCCCAGCATTTT,CSASGAGRNNQPQHF
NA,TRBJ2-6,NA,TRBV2,TGTGCCAGCAGAACGGACAGCTTCTCTGGGGCCAACGTCCTGACTTTC,CASRTDSFSGANVLTF
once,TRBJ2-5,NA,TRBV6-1,TGTGCCAGCAGTGAAGGGTCGGGGATTAGCGGCCAAGAGACCCAGTACTTC,CASSEGSGISGQETQYF
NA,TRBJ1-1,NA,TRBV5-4,TGTGCCAGCAGCGCCCCAGGGGCTACAGAAGCTTTCTTT,CASSAPGATEAFF
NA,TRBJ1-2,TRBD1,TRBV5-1,TGCGCCAGCAGCTTTGGACAGGGATCTGGCTACACCTTC,CASSFGQGSGYTF
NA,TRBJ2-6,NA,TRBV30,TGTGCCTGGAGCCCCACAGGTGCCCACTCTGGGGCCAACGTCCTGACTTTC,CAWSPTGAHSGANVLTF
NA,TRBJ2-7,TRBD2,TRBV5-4,TGTGCCAGCAGCTTGGTTGCGGGGGTCCCTCACGAGCAGTACTTC,CASSLVAGVPHEQYF
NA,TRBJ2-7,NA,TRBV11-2,TGTGCCAGCAGCAACCTGGCGGGGCGAAGCTCCTACGAGCAGTACTTC,CASSNLAGRSSYEQYF
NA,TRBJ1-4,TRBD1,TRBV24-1,TGTGCCACCAGTGACATTGGGACAGGGAATGAAAAACTGTTTTTT,CATSDIGTGNEKLFF
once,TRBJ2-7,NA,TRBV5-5,TGTGCCAGCAGGTCGACAGTGACCTACGAGCAGTACTTC,CASRSTVTYEQYF
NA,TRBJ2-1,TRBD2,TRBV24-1,TGTGCCACCAGTGATTCCAAGGGACTAGCGGCCTACAATGAGCAGTTCTTC,CATSDSKGLAAYNEQFF
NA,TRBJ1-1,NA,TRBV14,TGTGCCAGCAGCCCCAGGGGCTGGACTGAAGCTTTCTTT,CASSPRGWTEAFF
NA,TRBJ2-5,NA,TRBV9,TGTGCCAGCAGCGTAGACCCCCAGGGGGGCGTCCAAGAGACCCAGTACTTC,CASSVDPQGGVQETQYF
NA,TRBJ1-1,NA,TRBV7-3,TGTGCCAGCAGCCCGGGTGGTACTGAAGCTTTCTTT,CASSPGGTEAFF
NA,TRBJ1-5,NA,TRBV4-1,TGCGCCAGCAGCCAAGATCCGCCAGGGGCAAGTAGCAATCAGCCCCAGCATTTT,CASSQDPPGASSNQPQHF
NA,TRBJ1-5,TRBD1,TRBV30,TGTGCCTGGTCAGGGGGCGCTGCCAATCAGCCCCAGCATTTT,CAWSGGAANQPQHF
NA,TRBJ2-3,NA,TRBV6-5,TGTGCCAGCAGTTACTCCTCGGGGATGTGCACAGATACGCAGTATTTT,CASSYSSGMCTDTQYF
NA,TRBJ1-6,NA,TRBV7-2,TGTGCCAGCAGCCTCCCTATTGGGGGGGTCGCCCTCCACTTT,CASSLPIGGVALHF